This record covers a single T cell receptor beta chain. Its antigen is undetermined. These data are taken from a study of breast tumors, draining lymph nodes, adjacent tissues. Points from the study as a whole: The lymph node origin of tumor T cells was framed as consistent with a hypothesis, not demonstrated. Compared with lymph nodes, tumors were less diverse; compared with nontumor tissue, more. The data were judged consistent with most tumor T cells coming from lymph node and expanding in tumor. Tumor and nontumor repertoires were significantly more similar in luminal-like than in basal-like breast cancer.

TCRdb called the multiplex PCR reads again in MiXCR, with one record for every CDR3 protein. Of around 12,000 distinct CDR3 sequences detected, approximately 70% appear once; the ten largest clones hold 35% to 50%. The germline V gene has CDR1 LNHDA and CDR2 SQIVND (reference sequence). The CDR3 contains 14 residues. The J segment lost 5 bases and the V segment lost 3 bases, leaving 7 bases of the junction unmatched. This sequence joins TRBV19 and TRBJ2-7; 7 positions match TRBD1. The sequence was obtained from a female donor with breast cancer. Some clones in this sample may be carry-over from other donors' samples. Specimen: tumor-adjacent breast tissue. DNA for the CDR3: TGTGCCAGTAGTATGACAGGGTCAAAAAACGAGCAGTACTTC. It yields the protein CASSMTGSKNEQYF. The full variable domain, its missing parts supplied by reference TRBV19 and TRBJ2-7, is DGGITQSPKYLFRKEGQNVTLSCEQNLNHDAMYWYRQDPGQGLRLIYYSQIVNDFQKGDIAEGYSVSREKKESFPLTVTSAQKNPTAFYLCASSMTGSKNEQYFGPGTRLTVT.